This T cell receptor beta chain was recorded in a study of T cell responses to AZD1222 COVID-19 vaccine. Germline-derived CDR1 and CDR2 are LGHNA and YSLEER. The CDR3 is 16 amino acids. V gave up 1 base and J gave up 3 bases, with 15 bases separating them. TCRdb keeps only in-frame clones here, not all; method: immunoSEQ multiplex PCR. This table holds 100,000 to 130,000 clones, nearly 90% found once. As regards this clone: Its specificity is not known.

Whole-study findings and limits: Baseline seropositivity characterized only a handful of AZD1222 recipients. Among spike-specific TCRs, nearly half reportedly target unmutated variant regions. Increases in Spike-specific TCR breadth and depth were seen after two AZD1222 doses.

This receptor was identified in an adult who received the AZD1222 COVID-19 vaccine. The V and J genes are TRBV4-3 and TRBJ1-1, with a weak D call TRBD1 (5 bases). The specimen comprised peripheral blood, sampled 28 days after the second AZD1222 dose. CDR3 DNA sequence: TGCGCCAGCAGCCAAGGTGGAGCCCTAGGGGACACTGAAGCTTTCTTT. Its translation: CASSQGGALGDTEAFF.